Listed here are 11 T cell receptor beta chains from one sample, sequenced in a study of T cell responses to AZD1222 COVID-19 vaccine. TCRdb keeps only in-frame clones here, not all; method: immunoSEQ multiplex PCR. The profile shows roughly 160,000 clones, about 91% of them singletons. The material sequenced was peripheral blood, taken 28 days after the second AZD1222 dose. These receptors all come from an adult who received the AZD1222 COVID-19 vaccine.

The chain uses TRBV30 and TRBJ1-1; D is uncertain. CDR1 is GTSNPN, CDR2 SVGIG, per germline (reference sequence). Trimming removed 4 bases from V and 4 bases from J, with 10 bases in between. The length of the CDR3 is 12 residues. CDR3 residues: CAWMGDGTEAFF. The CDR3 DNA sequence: TGTGCCTGGATGGGTGACGGCACTGAAGCTTTCTTT.

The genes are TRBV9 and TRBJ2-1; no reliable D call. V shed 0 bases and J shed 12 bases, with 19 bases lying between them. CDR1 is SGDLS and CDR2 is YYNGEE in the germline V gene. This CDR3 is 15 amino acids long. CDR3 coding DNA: TGTGCCAGCAGCGTAGCTACTCGGACCCCCGTGGGGCAGTTCTTC. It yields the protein CASSVATRTPVGQFF.

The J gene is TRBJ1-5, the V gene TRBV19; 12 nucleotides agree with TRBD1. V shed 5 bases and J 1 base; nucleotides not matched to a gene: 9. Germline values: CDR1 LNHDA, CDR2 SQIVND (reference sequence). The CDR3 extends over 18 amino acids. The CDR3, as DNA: TGTGCCAGTAGTTCCCGGGACAGGGGGCTGTTCAGCAATCAGCCCCAGCATTTT. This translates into CASSSRDRGLFSNQPQHF.

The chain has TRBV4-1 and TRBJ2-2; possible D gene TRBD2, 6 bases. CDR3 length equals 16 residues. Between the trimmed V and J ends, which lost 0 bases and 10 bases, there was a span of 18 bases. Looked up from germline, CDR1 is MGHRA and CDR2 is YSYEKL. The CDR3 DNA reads TGCGCCAGCAGCCAAGATGAGGAGGGGCCGAGGTTGGAGCTGTTTTTT. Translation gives CASSQDEEGPRLELFF.

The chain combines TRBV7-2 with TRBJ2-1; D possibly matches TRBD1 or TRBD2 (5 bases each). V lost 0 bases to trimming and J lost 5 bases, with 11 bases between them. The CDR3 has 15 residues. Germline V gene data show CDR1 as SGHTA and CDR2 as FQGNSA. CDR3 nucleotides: TGTGCCAGCAGCTTAGCGGCAGGGAGACACAATGAGCAGTTCTTC. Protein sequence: CASSLAAGRHNEQFF.

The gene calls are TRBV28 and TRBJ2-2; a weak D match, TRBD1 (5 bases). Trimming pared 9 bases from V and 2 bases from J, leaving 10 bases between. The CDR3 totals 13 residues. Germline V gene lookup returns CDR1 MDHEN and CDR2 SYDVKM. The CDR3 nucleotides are TGTGCCAGTCGACAGACAAACACCGGGGAGCTGTTTTTT. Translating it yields CASRQTNTGELFF.

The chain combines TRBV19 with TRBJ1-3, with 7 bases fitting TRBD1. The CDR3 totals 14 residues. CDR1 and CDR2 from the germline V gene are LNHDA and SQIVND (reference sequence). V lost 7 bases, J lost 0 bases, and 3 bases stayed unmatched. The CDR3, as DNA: TGTGCCAGTAAGGACAGGTACTCTGGAAACACCATATATTTT. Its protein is CASKDRYSGNTIYF.

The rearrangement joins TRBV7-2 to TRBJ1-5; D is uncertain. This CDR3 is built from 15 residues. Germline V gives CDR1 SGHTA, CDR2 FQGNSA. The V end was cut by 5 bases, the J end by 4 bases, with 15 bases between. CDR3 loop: CASSLSTIGNQPQHF. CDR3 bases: TGTGCCAGCAGCCTGAGCACGATAGGGAATCAGCCCCAGCATTTT.

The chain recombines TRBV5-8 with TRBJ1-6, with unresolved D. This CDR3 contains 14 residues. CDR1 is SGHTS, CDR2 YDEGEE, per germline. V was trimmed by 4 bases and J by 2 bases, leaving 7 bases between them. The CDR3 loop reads CASSDRTYNSPLHF. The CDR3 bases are TGTGCCAGCAGCGATAGAACCTATAATTCACCCCTCCACTTT. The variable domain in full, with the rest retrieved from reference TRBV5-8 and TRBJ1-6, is EAGVTQSPTHLIKTRGQQATLRCSPISGHTSVYWYQQALGLGLQFLLWYDEGEERNRGNFPPRFSGRQFPNYSSELNVNALELEDSALYLCASSDRTYNSPLHFGNGTRLTVT.

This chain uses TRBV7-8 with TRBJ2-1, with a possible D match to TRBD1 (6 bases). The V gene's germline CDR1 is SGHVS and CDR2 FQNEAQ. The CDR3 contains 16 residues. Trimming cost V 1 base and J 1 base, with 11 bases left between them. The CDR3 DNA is TGTGCCAGCAGCTTAGTCCGACAGGCATCCTACAATGAGCAGTTCTTC. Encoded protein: CASSLVRQASYNEQFF.

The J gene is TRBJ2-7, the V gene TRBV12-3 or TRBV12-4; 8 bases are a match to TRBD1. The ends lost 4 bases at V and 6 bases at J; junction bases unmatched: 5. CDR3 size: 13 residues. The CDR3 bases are TGTGCCAGCAGTTATCAGGGGGCGGGCGAGCAGTACTTC. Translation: CASSYQGAGEQYF.